This TCR beta chain was found in a study of shared clonotypes between healthy human individuals. Study as a whole: Donors had three CD4 naive, three CD4 memory, two CD8 naive and one CD8 memory plate apiece. Study-level points and caveats: A reduction in generation probabilities was seen for non-shared clonotypes relative to those shared by all four donors. What rarefaction showed was incomplete sorted-subset sequencing despite large depth.

CDR3 length: 15 residues. V was trimmed by 3 bases and J by 0 bases, leaving 11 bases between them. CDR1 is ENHRY, CDR2 SYGVKD, per germline. About this clone itself: Its antigen is unknown.

Naive CD8 cells, CD45RO-negative and positively selected for CCR7, excluded terminally differentiated effector memory CD45RA+ cells. Every immunoSEQ plate was one replicate of a subset's evenly spread DNA. The table came from immunoSEQ multiplex PCR; TCRdb's copy has only in-frame clones and leaves some out. The table includes approximately 600,000 clones, approximately 95% detected once. Sequencing used naive CD8+ T cells sorted from blood. The TCR comes from a woman between 25 and 40 years old in good health. The rearrangement links TRBV10-3 to TRBJ1-2; the D is unclear. CDR3 in DNA: TGTGCCATCAGTGACTCACAGTTAGCTAACTATGGCTACACCTTC. It codes for CAISDSQLANYGYTF.